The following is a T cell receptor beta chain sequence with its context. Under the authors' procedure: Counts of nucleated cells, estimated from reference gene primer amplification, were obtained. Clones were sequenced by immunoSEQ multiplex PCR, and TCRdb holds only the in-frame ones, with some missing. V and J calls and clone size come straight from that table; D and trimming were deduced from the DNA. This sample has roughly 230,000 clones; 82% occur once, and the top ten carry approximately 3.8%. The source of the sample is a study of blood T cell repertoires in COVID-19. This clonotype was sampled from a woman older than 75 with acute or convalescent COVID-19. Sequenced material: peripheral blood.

Written as DNA, the CDR3 is TGTGCCAGCTCACCACCCCGGGCGGGGTGGGGCACAGATACGCAGTATTTT. This sequence encodes CASSPPRAGWGTDTQYF. V gene TRBV18 combines with J gene TRBJ2-3; D is perhaps TRBD2 (6 bases). The CDR3 has 17 residues. In germline, CDR1 is KGHSH, CDR2 LQKENI. Trimming removed 0 bases at V and 1 base at J, with 14 bases between.